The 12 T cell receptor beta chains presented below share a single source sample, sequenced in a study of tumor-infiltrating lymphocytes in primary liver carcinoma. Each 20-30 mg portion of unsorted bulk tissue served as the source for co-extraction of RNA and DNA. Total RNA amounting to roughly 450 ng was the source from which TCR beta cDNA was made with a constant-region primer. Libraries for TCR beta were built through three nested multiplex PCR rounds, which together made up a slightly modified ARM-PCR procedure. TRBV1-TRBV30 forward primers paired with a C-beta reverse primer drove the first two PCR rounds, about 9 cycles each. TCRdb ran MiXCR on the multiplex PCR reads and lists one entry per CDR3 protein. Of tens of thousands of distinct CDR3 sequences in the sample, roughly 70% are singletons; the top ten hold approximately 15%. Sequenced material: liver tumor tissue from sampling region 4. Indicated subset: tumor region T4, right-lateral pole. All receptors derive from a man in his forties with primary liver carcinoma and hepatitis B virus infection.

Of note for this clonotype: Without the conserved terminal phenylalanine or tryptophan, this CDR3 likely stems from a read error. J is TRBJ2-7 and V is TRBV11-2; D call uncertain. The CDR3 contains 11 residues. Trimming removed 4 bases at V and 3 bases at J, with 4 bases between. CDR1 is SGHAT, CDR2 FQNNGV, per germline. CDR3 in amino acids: CASSSGYEQYL. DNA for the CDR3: TGTGCCAGCAGCTCAGGCTACGAGCAGTACCTC.

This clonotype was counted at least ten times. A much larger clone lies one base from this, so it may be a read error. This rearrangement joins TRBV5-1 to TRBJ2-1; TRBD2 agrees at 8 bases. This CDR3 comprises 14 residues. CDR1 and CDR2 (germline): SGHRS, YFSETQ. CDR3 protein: CASSAAGGYSEQFF. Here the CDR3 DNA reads TGCGCCAGCAGCGCTGCGGGAGGTTACAGTGAGCAGTTCTTC.

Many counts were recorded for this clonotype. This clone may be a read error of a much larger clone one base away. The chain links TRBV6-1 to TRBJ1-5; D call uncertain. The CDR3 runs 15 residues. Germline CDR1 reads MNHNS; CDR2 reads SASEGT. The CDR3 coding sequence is TGTGCCAGCAGTGAGATCGGGAACAGCAATCAGTCCCAGCATTTT. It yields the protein CASSEIGNSNQSQHF.

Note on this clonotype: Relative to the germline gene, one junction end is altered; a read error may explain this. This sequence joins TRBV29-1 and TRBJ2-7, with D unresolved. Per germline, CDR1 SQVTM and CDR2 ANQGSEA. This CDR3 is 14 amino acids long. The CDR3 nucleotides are TGCAGCGTTTGGACGGCTCGAACGTCCAACGAACAGTACTTC. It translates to CSVWTARTSNEQYF.

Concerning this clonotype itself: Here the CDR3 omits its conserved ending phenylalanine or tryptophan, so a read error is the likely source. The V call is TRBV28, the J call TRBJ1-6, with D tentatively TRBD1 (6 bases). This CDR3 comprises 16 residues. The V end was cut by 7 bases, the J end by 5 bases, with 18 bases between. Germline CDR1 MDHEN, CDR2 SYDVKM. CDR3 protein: CASIRQGIFDNSPLHL. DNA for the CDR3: TGTGCCAGCATACGTCAGGGGATTTTTGATAATTCACCCCTCCACTTA.

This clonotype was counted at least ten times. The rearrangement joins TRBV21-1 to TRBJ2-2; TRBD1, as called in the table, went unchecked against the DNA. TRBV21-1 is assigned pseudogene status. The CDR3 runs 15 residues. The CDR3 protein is CARLTGCANTGELFF. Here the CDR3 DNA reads TGTGCCAGGCTCACAGGCTGCGCGAACACCGGGGAGCTGTTTTTT.

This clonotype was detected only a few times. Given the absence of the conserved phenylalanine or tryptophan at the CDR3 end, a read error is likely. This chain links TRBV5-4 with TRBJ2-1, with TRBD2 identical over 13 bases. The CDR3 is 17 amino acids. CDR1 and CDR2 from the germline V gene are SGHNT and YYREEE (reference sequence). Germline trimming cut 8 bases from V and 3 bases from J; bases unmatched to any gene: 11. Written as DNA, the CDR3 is TGTGCCAGTAGCCTCGCGACTAGCGGGAGGCTCTACAATGAGCAGTTCTCC. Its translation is CASSLATSGRLYNEQFS.

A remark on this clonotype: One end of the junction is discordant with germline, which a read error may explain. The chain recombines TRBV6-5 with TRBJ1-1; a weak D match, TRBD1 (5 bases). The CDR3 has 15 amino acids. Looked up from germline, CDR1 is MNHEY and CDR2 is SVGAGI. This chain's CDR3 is CASSNEIGVNIEAFF. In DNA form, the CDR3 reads TGTGCCAGCAGCAATGAGATAGGGGTGAACATTGAAGCTTTCTTT.

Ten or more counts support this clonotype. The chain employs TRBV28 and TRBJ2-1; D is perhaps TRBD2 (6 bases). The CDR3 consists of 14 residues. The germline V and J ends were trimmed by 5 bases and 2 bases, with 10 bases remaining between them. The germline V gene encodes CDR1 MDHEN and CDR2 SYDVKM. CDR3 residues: CASSRDLAYNEQFF. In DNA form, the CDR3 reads TGTGCCAGCAGTCGGGACTTGGCCTACAATGAGCAGTTCTTC. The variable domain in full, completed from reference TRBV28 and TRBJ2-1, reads DVKVTQSSRYLVKRTGEKVFLECVQDMDHENMFWYRQDPGLGLRLIYFSYDVKMKEKGDIPEGYSVSREKKERFSLILESASTNQTSMYLCASSRDLAYNEQFFGPGTRLTVL.

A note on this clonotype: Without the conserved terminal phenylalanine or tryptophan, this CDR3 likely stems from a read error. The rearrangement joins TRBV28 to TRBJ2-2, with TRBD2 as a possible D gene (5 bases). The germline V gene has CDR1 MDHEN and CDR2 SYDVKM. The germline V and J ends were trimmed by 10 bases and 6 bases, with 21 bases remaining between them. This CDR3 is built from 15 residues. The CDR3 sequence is CAITSVEGRSGELFI. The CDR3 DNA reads TGTGCCATCACTTCAGTCGAGGGCCGATCCGGGGAGCTGTTTATT.

The CDR3 DNA sequence: TGTGCCAGCAGCTCTTACAGTGAACAGTTCTTC. Protein: CASSSYSEQFF. The rearrangement joins TRBV7-9 to TRBJ2-1, with D unresolved. Trimming removed 4 bases from V and 13 bases from J, with 11 bases in between. The CDR3 has 11 amino acids. Looked up from germline, CDR1 is SEHNR and CDR2 is FQNEAQ (reference sequence).

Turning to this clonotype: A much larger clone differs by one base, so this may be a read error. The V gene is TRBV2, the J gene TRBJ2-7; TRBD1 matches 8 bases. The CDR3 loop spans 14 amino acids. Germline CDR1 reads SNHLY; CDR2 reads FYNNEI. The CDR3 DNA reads TGTGCCAGCTGTGAAGGGGACAGGCCCTACGAGCAGTACTTC. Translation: CASCEGDRPYEQYF.